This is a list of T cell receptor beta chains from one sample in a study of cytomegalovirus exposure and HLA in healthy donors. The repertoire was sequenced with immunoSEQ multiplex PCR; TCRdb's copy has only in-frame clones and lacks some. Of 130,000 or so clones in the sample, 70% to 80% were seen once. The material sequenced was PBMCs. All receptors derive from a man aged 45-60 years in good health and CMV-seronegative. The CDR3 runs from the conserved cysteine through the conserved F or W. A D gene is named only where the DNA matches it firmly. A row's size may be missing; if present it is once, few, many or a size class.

DNA: TGCGCCAGCGGCCGCGTGGCAGCGTCCTACAATGAGCAGTTCTTC
CDR3: CASGRVAASYNEQFF
length: 15
V: TRBV5-1
D: NA
size: few
J: TRBJ2-1

DNA: TGTGCCAGCAGATCGGGGCAGGGGTCGGTTGGCAATCAGCCCCAGCATTTT
CDR3: CASRSGQGSVGNQPQHF
length: 17
V: TRBV28
D: NA
size: NA
J: TRBJ1-5

DNA: TGTGCCAGCAGTATCGACAGGGGGGATAATTCACCCCTCCACTTT
CDR3: CASSIDRGDNSPLHF
length: 15
V: TRBV6-5
D: TRBD1
size: NA
J: TRBJ1-6

DNA: TGCGCCAGCAGCCAAGGAACTAGCAGAACAGATACGCAGTATTTT
CDR3: CASSQGTSRTDTQYF
length: 15
V: TRBV4-3
D: NA
size: NA
J: TRBJ2-3

DNA: TGTGCCAGCAGTGAACCGGGACACGGGGAGCAGTACTTC
CDR3: CASSEPGHGEQYF
length: 13
V: TRBV6-1
D: NA
size: NA
J: TRBJ2-7

DNA: TGTGCCAGCAGGGGGACAGTTCTACAAGAGACCCAGTACTTC
CDR3: CASRGTVLQETQYF
length: 14
V: TRBV28
D: TRBD1
size: NA
J: TRBJ2-5

DNA: TGCAGCGCTCCCTCGGGGGGCACTGAAGCTTTCTTT
CDR3: CSAPSGGTEAFF
length: 12
V: TRBV29-1
D: NA
size: NA
J: TRBJ1-1

DNA: TGCAGCGTTCGGATCGAGTGGGAGCAGTACTTC
CDR3: CSVRIEWEQYF
length: 11
V: TRBV29-1
D: NA
size: NA
J: TRBJ2-5

DNA: TGCAGCGTAACTAGCGGCATCTACAATGAGCAGTTCTTC
CDR3: CSVTSGIYNEQFF
length: 13
V: TRBV29-1
D: TRBD2
size: few
J: TRBJ2-1

DNA: TGTGCCAGCAGTTCGGGACAGGGTTGGTACGAGCAGTACTTC
CDR3: CASSSGQGWYEQYF
length: 14
V: TRBV6-5
D: TRBD1
size: NA
J: TRBJ2-7